Listed below are T cell receptor beta chains from one sample, sequenced in a study of neoadjuvant anti-PD-1 for oral cavity cancer. TCRdb keeps only in-frame clones here, not all; method: immunoSEQ multiplex PCR. The sample holds about 68,000 clones, about 88% seen once. The sample was PBMCs, taken after nivolumab (anti-PD-1) treatment. These receptors all come from a person between 40 and 79 years old with oral cavity squamous cell carcinoma. Both conserved end residues are part of each CDR3. The D gene is left open where the match is weak. Rows give clone size only sometimes, using once, few, many, or a class for an expanded clone.

size	D	V	J	DNA	CDR3
-	-	TRBV15	TRBJ1-1	TGTGCCACAGGGAAACAGGGTAACACTGAAGCTTTCTTT	CATGKQGNTEAFF
-	-	TRBV5-1	TRBJ2-3	TGCGCCAGCAGCCCGGGGCCGGGCCTAGGACGCGATACGCAGTATTTT	CASSPGPGLGRDTQYF
-	-	TRBV21-1	TRBJ2-7	TGTGCCAGCAGCAAAGGGACTAGCGGGAGACGCGAGCAGTACTTC	CASSKGTSGRREQYF
few	TRBD1	TRBV14	TRBJ2-1	TGTGCCAGCAGCCCCGTGGACAGGAACAATGAGCAGTTCTTC	CASSPVDRNNEQFF
-	TRBD2	TRBV19	TRBJ2-3	TGTGCCAGTAGTGGGCGGACTAGCTCATCTGCCCTGGATACGCAGTATTTT	CASSGRTSSSALDTQYF
-	-	TRBV9	TRBJ1-5	TGTGGCAGCAGCGTAGATAGGGGTTATAGCAATCAGCCCCAGCATTTT	CGSSVDRGYSNQPQHF
-	TRBD2	TRBV6-6	TRBJ2-7	TGTGCCAGCAGACTCGGACTAGCAATCTACGAGCAGTACTTC	CASRLGLAIYEQYF
-	-	TRBV7-9	TRBJ2-7	TGTGCCAGCAGCCATCATACCCAACCTTCCCCCTACGAGCAGTACTTC	CASSHHTQPSPYEQYF
-	-	TRBV9	TRBJ2-1	TGTGCCAGCAGCGTAGCGACGGCGGGTGCCTACAATGAGCAGTTCTTC	CASSVATAGAYNEQFF
-	TRBD1	TRBV9	TRBJ2-2	TGTGCCAGCAGCCAGGCAGGGGGCTACACCGGGGAGCTGTTTTTT	CASSQAGGYTGELFF
-	-	TRBV5-1	TRBJ2-1	TGCGCCAGCAGCTTGACTCTTAACAATGAGCAGTTCTTC	CASSLTLNNEQFF
few	TRBD2	TRBV7-9	TRBJ2-7	TGTGCCACCGAGACTAGCCTCTCCTACGAGCAGTACTTC	CATETSLSYEQYF
-	-	TRBV2	TRBJ2-7	TGTGCCAGCAGTGAAGACGACTCGGTGAGCGACGAGCAGTACTTC	CASSEDDSVSDEQYF
-	TRBD2	TRBV6-1	TRBJ2-1	TGTGCCAGCGTAGCGGGAGGGCTCAATGAGCAGTTCTTC	CASVAGGLNEQFF
-	TRBD1	TRBV6-5	TRBJ1-5	TGTGCCAGCAGCCCCGGACAGGGTGGCCAGCCCCAGCATTTT	CASSPGQGGQPQHF
-	TRBD1	TRBV14	TRBJ1-2	TGTGCCAGCAGCCTTGATCCGGGACAGGGAGTCTATGGCTACACCTTC	CASSLDPGQGVYGYTF
-	TRBD2	TRBV10-1	TRBJ2-7	TGCGCCAGCAGTGAGTCGATAGTAGCGGGAGGGCCGAGGGAGCAGTACTTC	CASSESIVAGGPREQYF
-	-	TRBV6-1	TRBJ1-2	TGTGCCAGCAGTGATGAGGTCCTCTCCCTAAACTATGGCTACACCTTC	CASSDEVLSLNYGYTF
-	-	TRBV14	TRBJ2-2	TGTGCCAGCAGCCAAGGACACCCCCCGGGGGAGCTGTTTTTT	CASSQGHPPGELFF
-	TRBD2	TRBV19	TRBJ2-7	TGTGCCAGTAGTCCTCGGCGGGAGAGCAACTACGAGCAGTACTTC	CASSPRRESNYEQYF
-	TRBD1	TRBV7-8	TRBJ1-2	TGTGCCATAAGAAACGAGGGACAGGGGGTTCTCGGCTACACCTTC	CAIRNEGQGVLGYTF
-	-	TRBV29-1	TRBJ2-1	TGCAGCGTCGAAGGACAGCCCAAGTTTTACAATGAGCAGTTCTTC	CSVEGQPKFYNEQFF
-	-	TRBV7-6	TRBJ2-2	TGTGCCAGCAGCTTAGCTACAGGCACCGGGGAGCTGTTTTTT	CASSLATGTGELFF
-	-	TRBV2	TRBJ1-5	TGTGCCAGCAGTTCTCAGGGGAGCAATCAGCCCCAGCATTTT	CASSSQGSNQPQHF
-	-	TRBV27	TRBJ2-7	TGTGCCAGCAGTTTATCCCGGGTCTACGAGCAGTACTTC	CASSLSRVYEQYF
-	-	TRBV30	TRBJ2-7	TGTGCCTGGAGTCCCCAATACGAGCAGTACTTC	CAWSPQYEQYF
-	-	TRBV29-1	TRBJ2-7	TGCAGCGTTGAAAGTGGATCTTACGAGCAGTACTTC	CSVESGSYEQYF
-	-	TRBV6-5	TRBJ2-7	TGTGCCTCAGCTACGGGAGTCCCCTACGAGCAGTACTTC	CASATGVPYEQYF
-	TRBD1	TRBV6-1	TRBJ2-7	TGTGCCAGCAGTCAGGACAGGGCGAGCTACGAGCAGTACTTC	CASSQDRASYEQYF
-	-	TRBV9	TRBJ2-2	TGTGCCAGCAGCGTAGACACGTACACCGGGGAGCTGTTTTTT	CASSVDTYTGELFF
-	-	TRBV9	TRBJ2-7	TGTGCCAGCAGCGTTGGGCCTAGCTCCTACGAGCAGTACTTC	CASSVGPSSYEQYF
-	TRBD1	TRBV27	TRBJ2-7	TGTGCCAGCAGTCCGTTCGGGACAGGCTCCTACGAGCAGTACTTC	CASSPFGTGSYEQYF
-	-	TRBV2	TRBJ1-1	TGTGCCAGCAGTGGATATTTCCCAGGGGACACTGAAGCTTTCTTT	CASSGYFPGDTEAFF
-	TRBD2	TRBV29-1	TRBJ2-7	TGCAGCGTTCTCCCGACTAGCGGGAGCGAGCAGTACTTC	CSVLPTSGSEQYF
-	TRBD1	TRBV9	TRBJ2-1	TGTGCCAGCAGGAGGGGGCTAGAAATTGTAAATGAGCAGTTCTTC	CASRRGLEIVNEQFF
-	TRBD1	TRBV5-1	TRBJ2-7	TGCGCCAGCAGCTTGGGGGGACAGGCGACCTACGAGCAGTACTTC	CASSLGGQATYEQYF
-	TRBD1	TRBV4-1	TRBJ1-1	TGCGCCAGCAGCCAAGACACGAGACAGGGGAGGACTGAAGCTTTCTTT	CASSQDTRQGRTEAFF
-	TRBD2	TRBV5-1	TRBJ2-3	TGCGCCAGCAGCTTGGGGGTAGCGGGAGGGACAGATACGCAGTATTTT	CASSLGVAGGTDTQYF
few	-	TRBV30	TRBJ2-6	TGTGCCTGCACAACTGGGGCCAACGTCCTGACTTTC	CACTTGANVLTF
-	-	TRBV2	TRBJ2-7	TGTGCCAGCAGTCGGGACGGAAACTACGAGCAGTACTTC	CASSRDGNYEQYF
-	-	TRBV5-1	TRBJ2-1	TGCGCCAGCAGCTTATGGGGGGACACCTACAATGAGCAGTTCTTC	CASSLWGDTYNEQFF
-	-	TRBV5-4	TRBJ2-2	TGTGCCAGCAGCTTGGTGGTAGGAGGGGAGCTGTTTTTT	CASSLVVGGELFF
-	TRBD2	TRBV7-2	TRBJ2-2	TGTGCCAGCAGCCAGCAGCCCACTAGCGGGGGCGGGGAGCTGTTTTTT	CASSQQPTSGGGELFF
-	-	TRBV19	TRBJ1-1	TGTGCCAGTAGTATATGTTGTGTTTATGCTTTCTTT	CASSICCVYAFF
once	-	TRBV28	TRBJ2-1	TGTGCCAGCAGTCATCCGTCCACCCTTGAGCAGTTCTTC	CASSHPSTLEQFF
-	-	TRBV27	TRBJ1-3	TGTGCCAGCAGCCTCAAACAAGGAAACACCATATATTTT	CASSLKQGNTIYF
-	-	TRBV21-1	TRBJ2-1	TGTGCCAGCAGCATTAATCCGCTAGTCTCGAATGAGCAGTTCTTC	CASSINPLVSNEQFF
-	-	TRBV2	TRBJ2-1	TGTGCCAGCAGGGGGGGTGCTAGCGCCCTATCTTACAATGAGCAGTTCTTC	CASRGGASALSYNEQFF
-	TRBD2	TRBV7-9	TRBJ2-4	TGTGCCAGCAGCTCCTCAGCGCGGGAGAACATTCAGTACTTC	CASSSSARENIQYF
-	-	TRBV28	TRBJ1-1	TGTGCCAGCAGAGGGACACCGAACACTGAAGCTTTCTTT	CASRGTPNTEAFF
-	-	TRBV7-2	TRBJ2-2	TGTGCCAGCAGCTTAATCCGAGGGACCGGGGAGCTGTTTTTT	CASSLIRGTGELFF